The rows below give T cell receptor beta chains drawn from one sample of a study of shared clonotypes between healthy human individuals. The protocol was immunoSEQ multiplex PCR, while the TCRdb copy is restricted to in-frame clones and leaves out a portion. The data hold about 380,000 clones, with about 96% observed a single time. The material sequenced was memory CD8+ T cells sorted from blood. Every receptor here comes from a man between 25 and 39 years old in good health. The conserved cysteine and the conserved F or W are not part of the CDR3 here. Fields, in order: J gene, V gene, CDR3 protein.

TRBJ2-1 | TRBV2 | ASRAGGDNEQF
TRBJ2-1 | TRBV7-8 | ASSFFENNEQF
TRBJ2-1 | TRBV4-1 | ASSQRSTIYNEQF
TRBJ1-4 | TRBV5-5 | ASSLALFGSEKLF
TRBJ2-3 | TRBV5-1 | ASSLETPTDTQY
TRBJ2-3 | TRBV7-3 | ASSGGTRTDTQY
TRBJ1-3 | TRBV9 | ASSATGGSGNTIY
TRBJ1-5 | TRBV4-2 | ASSQDAGFSNQPQH
TRBJ2-1 | TRBV27 | ASQKMTSLNEQF
TRBJ1-2 | TRBV28 | ASRQGMGYGYT